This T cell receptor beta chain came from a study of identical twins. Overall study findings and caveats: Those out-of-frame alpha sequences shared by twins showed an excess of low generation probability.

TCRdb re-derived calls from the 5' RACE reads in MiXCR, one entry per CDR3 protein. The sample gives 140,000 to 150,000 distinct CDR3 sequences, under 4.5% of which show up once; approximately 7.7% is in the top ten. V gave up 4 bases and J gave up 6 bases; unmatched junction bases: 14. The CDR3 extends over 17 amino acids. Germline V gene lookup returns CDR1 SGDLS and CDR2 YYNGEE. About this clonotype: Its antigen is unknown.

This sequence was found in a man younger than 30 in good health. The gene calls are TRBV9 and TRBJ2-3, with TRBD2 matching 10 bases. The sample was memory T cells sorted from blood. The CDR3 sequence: CASSPTPLAGKGDTQYF. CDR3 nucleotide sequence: TGTGCCAGCAGCCCGACTCCACTAGCGGGGAAAGGGGATACGCAGTATTTT.